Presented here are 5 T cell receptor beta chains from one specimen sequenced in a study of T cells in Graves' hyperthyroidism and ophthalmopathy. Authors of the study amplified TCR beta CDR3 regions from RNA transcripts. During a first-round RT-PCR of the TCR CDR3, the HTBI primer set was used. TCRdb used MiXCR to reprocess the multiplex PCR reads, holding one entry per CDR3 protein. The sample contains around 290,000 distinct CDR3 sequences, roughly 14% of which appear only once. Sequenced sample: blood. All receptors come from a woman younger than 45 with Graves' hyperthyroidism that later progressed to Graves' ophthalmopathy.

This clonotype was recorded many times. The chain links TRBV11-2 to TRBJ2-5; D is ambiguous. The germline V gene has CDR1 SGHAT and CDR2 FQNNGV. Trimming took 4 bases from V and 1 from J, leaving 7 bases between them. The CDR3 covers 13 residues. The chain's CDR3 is CASSWQPQETQYF. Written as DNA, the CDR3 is TGTGCCAGCAGCTGGCAGCCCCAAGAGACCCAGTACTTC. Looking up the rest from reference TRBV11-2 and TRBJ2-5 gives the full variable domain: EAGVAQSPRYKIIEKRQSVAFWCNPISGHATLYWYQQILGQGPKLLIQFQNNGVVDDSQLPKDRFSAERLKGVDSTLKIQPAKLEDSAVYLCASSWQPQETQYFGPGTRLLVL.

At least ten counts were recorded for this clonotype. The CDR3 loop reads CSARDYNASSSYNEQFF. For the CDR3, the DNA is TGCAGTGCTAGAGATTATAATGCGAGCAGCTCCTACAATGAGCAGTTCTTC. The rearrangement links TRBV20-1 to TRBJ2-1; D is unresolved. Germline CDR1 reads DFQATT; CDR2 reads SNEGSKA (reference sequence). Trimming left V 0 bases short and J 0 bases short, with 15 bases between. The CDR3 contains 17 residues.

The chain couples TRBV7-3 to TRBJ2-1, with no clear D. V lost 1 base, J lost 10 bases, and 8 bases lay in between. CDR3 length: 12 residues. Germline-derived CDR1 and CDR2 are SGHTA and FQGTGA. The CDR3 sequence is CASSLMGGEQFF. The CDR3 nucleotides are TGTGCCAGCAGCTTAATGGGCGGAGAGCAGTTCTTC.

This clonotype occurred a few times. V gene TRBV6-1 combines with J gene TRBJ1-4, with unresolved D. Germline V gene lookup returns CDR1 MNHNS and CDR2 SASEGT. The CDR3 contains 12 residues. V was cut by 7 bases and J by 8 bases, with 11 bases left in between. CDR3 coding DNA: TGTGCCAGCAAGGCCGGGCAGGAAAAACTGTTTTTT. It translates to CASKAGQEKLFF.

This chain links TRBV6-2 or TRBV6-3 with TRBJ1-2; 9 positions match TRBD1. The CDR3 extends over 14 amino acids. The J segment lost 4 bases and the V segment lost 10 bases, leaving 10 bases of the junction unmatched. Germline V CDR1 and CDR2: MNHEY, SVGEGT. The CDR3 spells CAILRQGEGYGYTF. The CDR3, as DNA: TGTGCCATATTACGACAGGGGGAGGGCTATGGCTACACCTTC.